The 28 T cell receptor beta chains below come from one sample, sequenced in a study of radiation and T cells in renal cell carcinoma. Time point described: blood 2 weeks post-SBRT. Treatment in this sample: 15 Gy SBRT to primary tumor, nephrectomy 4 weeks later. The table came from immunoSEQ multiplex PCR; TCRdb's copy has only in-frame clones and leaves some out. The sample includes 100,000 to 150,000 clones, about 81% of them seen just once. Sequencing used blood, obtained from a patient whose treatment included radiotherapy and nephrectomy. The receptors originated from a woman aged 60 to 75 with renal cell carcinoma.

The J gene is TRBJ2-7, the V gene TRBV7-9, with D possibly being TRBD1 or TRBD2 (6 bases each). CDR3 length: 19 residues. The V gene lost 1 base and the J gene lost 1 base, with 23 bases spanning the gap. CDR1 SEHNR and CDR2 FQNEAQ come from the germline V gene (reference sequence). Written as DNA, the CDR3 is TGTGCCAGCAGCTTAGAGGGGGGTTTCTTAGGGACACCGTCCTACGAGCAGTACTTC. Its translation: CASSLEGGFLGTPSYEQYF.

The chain carries TRBV9 and TRBJ2-3; D might be TRBD2 (5 bases). Germline V gene sequence: CDR1 SGDLS, CDR2 YYNGEE. The germline V and J ends were trimmed by 3 bases and 10 bases, with 18 bases remaining between them. This CDR3 spans 14 amino acids. The DNA of the CDR3 is TGTGCCAGCAGCGCCCTCTTTGGGAGCGGTCCGCAGTATTTT. Amino acid sequence: CASSALFGSGPQYF.

This chain links TRBV5-4 with TRBJ2-7; no clear D. Germline loops: CDR1 SGHNT, CDR2 YYREEE (reference sequence). This CDR3 contains 12 residues. V was shortened by 3 bases and J by 3 bases, with 7 bases between the two germline ends. The CDR3 sequence is CASSSSDYEQYF. The CDR3 nucleotides are TGTGCCAGCAGCTCCTCCGACTACGAGCAGTACTTC. The full variable domain, with the rest looked up from reference TRBV5-4 and TRBJ2-7, is ETGVTQSPTHLIKTRGQQVTLRCSSQSGHNTVSWYQQALGQGPQFIFQYYREEENGRGNFPPRFSGLQFPNYSSELNVNALELDDSALYLCASSSSDYEQYFGPGTRLTVT.

V usage is TRBV27 and J usage is TRBJ1-4; D remains unclear. Deletions cut 6 bases from V and 5 bases from J, with 16 bases between. The germline CDR1 and CDR2 sequences are MNHEY and SMNVEV (reference sequence). The length of the CDR3 is 15 residues. CDR3 sequence: CASRRSGALNEKLFF. CDR3 coding DNA: TGTGCCAGCAGAAGATCAGGTGCTCTAAATGAAAAACTGTTTTTT.

This rearrangement joins TRBV19 to TRBJ2-7; D may correspond to TRBD1 or TRBD2 (5 bases each). The V and J ends lost 4 bases and 3 bases respectively, with 10 bases between them. Germline values: CDR1 LNHDA, CDR2 SQIVND (reference sequence). The CDR3 contains 13 residues. CDR3 nucleotide sequence: TGTGCCAGTAGTACGGGACGTATCTACGAGCAGTACTTC. Protein product: CASSTGRIYEQYF. Variable domain in full (rest from reference TRBV19 and TRBJ2-7): DGGITQSPKYLFRKEGQNVTLSCEQNLNHDAMYWYRQDPGQGLRLIYYSQIVNDFQKGDIAEGYSVSREKKESFPLTVTSAQKNPTAFYLCASSTGRIYEQYFGPGTRLTVT.

The rearrangement joins TRBV10-3 to TRBJ1-3; D ambiguous. Per germline, CDR1 ENHRY and CDR2 SYGVKD. The length of the CDR3 is 13 residues. V was shortened by 11 bases and J by 0 bases, with 11 bases between the two germline ends. The DNA for the CDR3 is TGTGCCGTTTTGCCTAGCTCTGGAAACACCATATATTTT. Its translation is CAVLPSSGNTIYF.

As DNA, the CDR3 is TGTGCCATCATGGATGGACAGCAGGCTTATGGCTACACCTTC. This translates into CAIMDGQQAYGYTF. J is TRBJ1-2 and V is TRBV10-3; TRBD1 might be the D (6 bases). Trimming left V 7 bases short and J 5 bases short, with 17 bases between. This CDR3 is 14 amino acids long. Germline values: CDR1 ENHRY, CDR2 SYGVKD.

There are many counts of this clone. This chain connects TRBV7-8 to TRBJ2-4; no firm D call. The length of the CDR3 is 16 residues. Trimming pared 5 bases from V and 0 bases from J, leaving 14 bases between. Germline-derived CDR1 and CDR2 are SGHVS and FQNEAQ. The chain's CDR3 is CASSPSAGIAKNIQYF. The CDR3 nucleotides read TGTGCCAGCAGCCCCTCGGCTGGGATAGCCAAAAACATTCAGTACTTC.

J is TRBJ1-2 and V is TRBV4-1; D is undetermined. V dropped 1 base and J dropped 0 bases, with 12 bases sitting between them. CDR3 length equals 16 residues. Germline CDR1 MGHRA, CDR2 YSYEKL. The CDR3 region is CASSQVPTATNYGYTF. CDR3 sequence (DNA): TGCGCCAGCAGCCAAGTTCCTACGGCAACTAACTATGGCTACACCTTC.

About this clone: Other nucleotide sequences from this sample produce the same CDR3. The chain is built from TRBV2 and TRBJ1-5; D call uncertain. The CDR3 totals 14 residues. V lost 0 bases and J lost 7, with 10 bases in between. Germline CDR1 is SNHLY and CDR2 is FYNNEI. The CDR3: CASSEAGGGQPQHF. CDR3 nucleotide sequence: TGTGCCAGCAGTGAAGCAGGAGGAGGGCAGCCCCAGCATTTT.

The V gene is TRBV2, the J gene TRBJ2-1, with D maybe TRBD1 (5 bases). The V end was cut by 10 bases, the J end by 1 base, with 8 bases between. Germline V CDR1 and CDR2: SNHLY, FYNNEI. The CDR3 is 12 amino acids. CDR3 in DNA: TGTGCCAACAAGGGGTCCTACAATGAGCAGTTCTTC. The encoded protein is CANKGSYNEQFF.

This clone has just one count. The chain links TRBV4-1 to TRBJ1-3, with D uncertain. Germline V CDR1 and CDR2: MGHRA, YSYEKL. This CDR3 contains 15 residues. V was cut by 0 bases and J by 1 base, with 7 bases left in between. In nucleotides, the CDR3 is TGCGCCAGCAGCCAAGATGGTGCTTCTGGAAACACCATATATTTT. Translating gives CASSQDGASGNTIYF.

With regard to this clone: A read error may account for a junction end that differs from germline. The V call is TRBV11-2, the J call TRBJ2-1, with 9 positions matching TRBD1. This CDR3 comprises 14 residues. The germline CDR1 and CDR2 sequences are SGHAT and FQNNGV. The CDR3 DNA reads TGTGCCAGCAGCGTCTCCGGGACAGGGTCTATTCCAGTCTTC. Amino acids: CASSVSGTGSIPVF.

The rearrangement uses TRBV5-6 and TRBJ2-7; the D gene could be TRBD1 or TRBD2 (5 bases each). The length of the CDR3 is 17 residues. Germline V CDR1 and CDR2: SGHDT, YYEEEE. The ends were cut back, 1 base at V and 2 bases at J, with 19 bases in the middle. The CDR3 DNA follows: TGTGCCAGCAGCTTGTACTCGATGGGGACCGACACCTACGAGCAGTACTTC. Its translation: CASSLYSMGTDTYEQYF.

The CDR3 reads CASSDTRSYEQYF. The CDR3 DNA reads TGTGCCAGCAGTGACACGAGGTCCTACGAGCAGTACTTC. The chain recombines TRBV6-1 with TRBJ2-7, with D uncertain. V dropped 3 bases and J dropped 1 base, with 7 bases sitting between them. Germline assignment: CDR1 MNHNS and CDR2 SASEGT. The CDR3 totals 13 residues.

A few counts support this clone. The rearrangement uses TRBV29-1 and TRBJ2-5; D is perhaps TRBD1 or TRBD2 (6 bases each). Germline-derived CDR1 and CDR2 are SQVTM and ANQGSEA. V was clipped by 5 bases and J by 4 bases, with 17 bases between them. The CDR3 consists of 14 residues. The DNA of the CDR3 is TGCAGCGTTCTTTACCTGGGGGGCCGAGAGACCCAGTACTTC. The encoded protein is CSVLYLGGRETQYF. The full variable domain, with the rest looked up from reference TRBV29-1 and TRBJ2-5, is SAVISQKPSRDICQRGTSLTIQCQVDSQVTMMFWYRQQPGQSLTLIATANQGSEATYESGFVIDKFPISRPNLTFSTLTVSNMSPEDSSIYLCSVLYLGGRETQYFGPGTRLLVL.

This clone was seen just once. The rearrangement uses TRBV5-6 and TRBJ1-2, with D maybe TRBD1 (5 bases). This CDR3 region has 15 residues. Between the trimmed V and J ends, which lost 4 bases and 6 bases, there was a span of 19 bases. Per the germline V gene, CDR1 is SGHDT and CDR2 is YYEEEE. CDR3 sequence reads: CASSPNTGTGDGYTF. In DNA form, the CDR3 reads TGTGCCAGCAGCCCCAACACAGGTACAGGTGATGGCTACACCTTC.

The chain recombines TRBV7-9 with TRBJ2-7, with D possibly matching TRBD2 (5 bases). Germline-derived CDR1 and CDR2 are SEHNR and FQNEAQ (reference sequence). The CDR3 extends over 13 amino acids. V lost 1 base and J 3 bases, leaving 7 bases between the germline ends. In DNA, the CDR3 is TGTGCCAGCAGCTTAGGGAGGAGCTACGAGCAGTACTTC. Its translation is CASSLGRSYEQYF.

This chain uses TRBV18 with TRBJ2-7; possible D gene TRBD2, 6 bases. Germline lookup yields CDR1 KGHSH and CDR2 LQKENI. The CDR3 extends over 15 amino acids. Trimming took off 3 bases at V and 0 bases at J, with 12 bases between the two ends. The CDR3 DNA follows: TGTGCCAGCTCACCCCCGGACGGGAGCTCCTACGAGCAGTACTTC. Its translation: CASSPPDGSSYEQYF. Full variable domain (remainder filled in from reference TRBV18 and TRBJ2-7): NAGVMQNPRHLVRRRGQEARLRCSPMKGHSHVYWYRQLPEEGLKFMVYLQKENIIDESGMPKERFSAEFPKEGPSILRIQQVVRGDSAAYFCASSPPDGSSYEQYFGPGTRLTVT.

The V and J genes are TRBV7-8 and TRBJ1-5; D gene uncertain. V shed 1 base and J shed 2 bases, with 15 bases lying between them. The CDR3 is made up of 17 amino acids. Germline-derived CDR1 and CDR2 are SGHVS and FQNEAQ. The CDR3 DNA reads as TGTGCCAGCAGCTTAGGAATGAGGCTAGCAGGCAATCAGCCCCAGCATTTT. It yields the protein CASSLGMRLAGNQPQHF.

CDR3 sequence: CASSRTEGATNEKLFF. Here the CDR3 DNA reads TGTGCCAGTAGTCGGACAGAAGGGGCAACTAATGAAAAACTGTTTTTT. The V call is TRBV19, the J call TRBJ1-4, with D possibly TRBD1 on 6 matching bases. CDR1 is LNHDA, CDR2 SQIVND, per germline (reference sequence). Trimming stripped 5 bases from V and 0 bases from J, with 13 bases between. The CDR3 loop spans 16 amino acids. The whole variable domain, remainder taken from reference TRBV19 and TRBJ1-4, is DGGITQSPKYLFRKEGQNVTLSCEQNLNHDAMYWYRQDPGQGLRLIYYSQIVNDFQKGDIAEGYSVSREKKESFPLTVTSAQKNPTAFYLCASSRTEGATNEKLFFGSGTQLSVL.

V gene TRBV6-1 combines with J gene TRBJ1-4; no clear D. The CDR3 runs 11 residues. Germline V gives CDR1 MNHNS, CDR2 SASEGT. Trimming stripped 3 bases from V and 6 bases from J, with 2 bases between. In nucleotides, the CDR3 is TGTGCCAGCAGTGAGTATGAAAAACTGTTTTTT. Translating it yields CASSEYEKLFF.

The chain is built from TRBV19 and TRBJ1-2; no reliable D call. The CDR3 spans 12 residues. Germline CDR1 reads LNHDA; CDR2 reads SQIVND (reference sequence). V was pared by 2 bases and J by 8 bases, with 9 bases between. The DNA for the CDR3 is TGTGCCAGTAGTATATCCGGGATAGGCTACACCTTC. Translated: CASSISGIGYTF.

The genes are TRBV7-9 and TRBJ1-1; 9 nucleotides line up with TRBD1. The CDR3 covers 15 residues. Per germline, CDR1 SEHNR and CDR2 FQNEAQ (reference sequence). Trimming at V came to 5 bases and at J to 2 bases, leaving 6 bases not matched to a gene. For the CDR3, the DNA is TGTGCCAGCAGCCCAGGGACAGGGTATAACACTGAAGCTTTCTTT. It is translated as CASSPGTGYNTEAFF.

This clone occurred once. The V call is TRBV19, the J call TRBJ1-3; a weak D match, TRBD1 (5 bases). Per the germline V gene, CDR1 is LNHDA and CDR2 is SQIVND (reference sequence). With 5 bases removed from V and 0 bases from J, the gap between germline ends came to 11 bases. This CDR3 comprises 15 residues. Written as DNA, the CDR3 is TGTGCCAGTAGTTCTACAGGAAACTCTGGAAACACCATATATTTT. Encoded protein: CASSSTGNSGNTIYF.

The chain combines TRBV7-9 with TRBJ2-7; the match to TRBD1 covers 9 bases. The germline V gene has CDR1 SEHNR and CDR2 FQNEAQ (reference sequence). Germline trimming cut 4 bases from V and 5 bases from J; bases unmatched to any gene: 6. CDR3 size: 14 residues. CDR3 in DNA: TGTGCCAGCAGCTATACAGGGGGCCTAAACGAGCAGTACTTC. Amino acid sequence: CASSYTGGLNEQYF.

The chain employs TRBV5-6 and TRBJ2-3; D is ambiguous. The CDR3 is 16 amino acids. V gave up 2 bases and J gave up 0 bases, with 13 bases separating them. CDR1 is SGHDT, CDR2 YYEEEE, per germline. In nucleotides, the CDR3 is TGTGCCAGCAGCTTAACGGTAGCATCTAGCACAGATACGCAGTATTTT. Its protein is CASSLTVASSTDTQYF. The full variable domain, rest sourced from reference TRBV5-6 and TRBJ2-3, is DAGVTQSPTHLIKTRGQQVTLRCSPKSGHDTVSWYQQALGQGPQFIFQYYEEEERQRGNFPDRFSGHQFPNYSSELNVNALLLGDSALYLCASSLTVASSTDTQYFGPGTRLTVL.

This chain connects TRBV10-3 to TRBJ2-2; D is perhaps TRBD1 or TRBD2 (6 bases each). Germline-derived CDR1 and CDR2 are ENHRY and SYGVKD. The V gene lost 3 bases and the J gene lost 3 bases, with 14 bases spanning the gap. This CDR3 is built from 16 residues. The CDR3, as DNA: TGTGCCATCAGTGAAGTGGGGGGCCGGGACACCGGGGAGCTGTTTTTT. Translation: CAISEVGGRDTGELFF.